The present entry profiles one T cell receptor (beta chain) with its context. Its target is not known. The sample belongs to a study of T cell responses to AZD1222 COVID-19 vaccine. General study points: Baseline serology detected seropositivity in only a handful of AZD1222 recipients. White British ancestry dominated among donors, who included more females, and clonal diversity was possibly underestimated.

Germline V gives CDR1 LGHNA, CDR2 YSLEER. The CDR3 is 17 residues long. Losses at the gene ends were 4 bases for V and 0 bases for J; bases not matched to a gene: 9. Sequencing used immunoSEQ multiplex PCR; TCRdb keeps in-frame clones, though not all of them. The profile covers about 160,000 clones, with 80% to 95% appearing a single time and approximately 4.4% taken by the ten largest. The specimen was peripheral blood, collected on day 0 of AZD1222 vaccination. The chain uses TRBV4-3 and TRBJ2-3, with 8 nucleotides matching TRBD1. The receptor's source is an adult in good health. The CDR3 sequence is CASSPRQGFPSTDTQYF. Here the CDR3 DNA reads TGCGCCAGCAGCCCGCGACAGGGGTTCCCTAGCACAGATACGCAGTATTTT.